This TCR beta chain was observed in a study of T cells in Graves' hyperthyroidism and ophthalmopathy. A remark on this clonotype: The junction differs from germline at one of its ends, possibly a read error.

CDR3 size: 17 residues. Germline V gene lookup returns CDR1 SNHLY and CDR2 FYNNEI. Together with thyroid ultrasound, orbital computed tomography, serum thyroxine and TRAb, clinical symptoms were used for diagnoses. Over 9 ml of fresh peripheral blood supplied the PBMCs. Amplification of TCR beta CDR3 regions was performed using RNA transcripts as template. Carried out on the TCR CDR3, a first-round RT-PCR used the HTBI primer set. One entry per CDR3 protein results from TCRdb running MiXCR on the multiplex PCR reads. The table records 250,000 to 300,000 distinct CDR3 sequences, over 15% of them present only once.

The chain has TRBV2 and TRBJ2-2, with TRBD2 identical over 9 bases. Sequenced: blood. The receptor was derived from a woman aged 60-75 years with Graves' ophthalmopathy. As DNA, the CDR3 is TGTGCCAGCAGTGAAGCGCGCGGGGGGGCCGGGACCGGGGAGCTGGCTTTT. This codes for CASSEARGGAGTGELAF. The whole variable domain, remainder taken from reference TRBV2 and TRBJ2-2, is EPEVTQTPSHQVTQMGQEVILRCVPISNHLYFYWYRQILGQKVEFLVSFYNNEISEKSEIFDDQFSVERPDGSNFTLKIRSTKLEDSAMYFCASSEARGGAGTGELAFGEGSRLTVL.